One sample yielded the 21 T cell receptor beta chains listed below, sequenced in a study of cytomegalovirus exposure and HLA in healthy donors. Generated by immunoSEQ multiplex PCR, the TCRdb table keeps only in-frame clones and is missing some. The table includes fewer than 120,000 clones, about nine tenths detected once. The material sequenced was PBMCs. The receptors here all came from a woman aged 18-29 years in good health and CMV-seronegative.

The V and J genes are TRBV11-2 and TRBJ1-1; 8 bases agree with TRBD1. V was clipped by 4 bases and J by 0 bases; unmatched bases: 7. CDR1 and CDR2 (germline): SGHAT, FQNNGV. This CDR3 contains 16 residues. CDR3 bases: TGTGCCAGCAGCTCCATACAGGGACAGGTGAACACTGAAGCTTTCTTT. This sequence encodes CASSSIQGQVNTEAFF.

CDR3 protein: CASSELAGNNEQFF. As DNA, the CDR3 is TGTGCCAGCAGCGAACTAGCGGGGAACAATGAGCAGTTCTTC. V usage is TRBV7-3 and J usage is TRBJ2-1, with 10 bases fitting TRBD2. CDR1 and CDR2 (germline): SGHTA, FQGTGA. The CDR3 has 14 amino acids. Losses at the gene ends were 5 bases for V and 5 bases for J; bases not matched to a gene: 3.

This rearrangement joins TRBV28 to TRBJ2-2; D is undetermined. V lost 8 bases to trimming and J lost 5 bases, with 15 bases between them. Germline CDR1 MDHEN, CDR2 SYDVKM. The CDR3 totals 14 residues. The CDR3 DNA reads TGTGCCAGCGGCCCGTTGCAGAGGACCGGGGAGCTGTTTTTT. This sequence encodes CASGPLQRTGELFF.

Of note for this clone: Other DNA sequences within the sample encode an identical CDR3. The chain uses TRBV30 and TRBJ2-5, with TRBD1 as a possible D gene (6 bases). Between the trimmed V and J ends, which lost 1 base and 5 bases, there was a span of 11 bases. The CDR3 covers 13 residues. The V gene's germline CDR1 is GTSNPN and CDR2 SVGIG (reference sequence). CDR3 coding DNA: TGTGCCTGGAGTGGCAGGGGTGGTGAGACCCAGTACTTC. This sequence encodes CAWSGRGGETQYF.

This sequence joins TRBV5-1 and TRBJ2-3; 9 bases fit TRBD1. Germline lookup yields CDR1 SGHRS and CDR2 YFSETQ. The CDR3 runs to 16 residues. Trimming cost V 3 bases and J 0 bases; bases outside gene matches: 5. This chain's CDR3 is CASSSRDRVSTDTQYF. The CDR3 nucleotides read TGCGCCAGCAGCTCCCGGGACAGGGTGAGCACAGATACGCAGTATTTT.

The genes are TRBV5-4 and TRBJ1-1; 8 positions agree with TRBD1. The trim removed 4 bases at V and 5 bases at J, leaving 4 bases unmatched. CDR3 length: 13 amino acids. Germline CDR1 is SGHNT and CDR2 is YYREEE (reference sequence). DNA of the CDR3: TGTGCCAGCAGCGTGACAGGGGTGACTGAAGCTTTCTTT. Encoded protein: CASSVTGVTEAFF.

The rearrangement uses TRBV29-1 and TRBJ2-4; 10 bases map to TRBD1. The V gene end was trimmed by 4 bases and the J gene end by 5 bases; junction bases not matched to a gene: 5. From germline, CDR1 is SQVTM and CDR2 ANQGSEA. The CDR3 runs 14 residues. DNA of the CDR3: TGCAGCGTTGTCGGGACAGGGGCACAAAACATTCAGTACTTC. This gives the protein CSVVGTGAQNIQYF.

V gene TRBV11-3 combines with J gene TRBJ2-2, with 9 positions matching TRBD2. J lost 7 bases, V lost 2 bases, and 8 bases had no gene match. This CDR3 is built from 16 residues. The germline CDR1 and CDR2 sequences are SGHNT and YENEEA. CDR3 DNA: TGTGCCAGCAGCTTAAGAGGGCTAGCGGGAATCGGGGAGCTGTTTTTT. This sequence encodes CASSLRGLAGIGELFF.

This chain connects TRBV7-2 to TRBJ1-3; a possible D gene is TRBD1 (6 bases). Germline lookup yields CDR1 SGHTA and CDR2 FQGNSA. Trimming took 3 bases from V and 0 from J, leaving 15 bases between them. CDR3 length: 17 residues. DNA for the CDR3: TGTGCCAGCAGCTTTAGGGATCCAGGGGTCTCTGGAAACACCATATATTTT. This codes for CASSFRDPGVSGNTIYF.

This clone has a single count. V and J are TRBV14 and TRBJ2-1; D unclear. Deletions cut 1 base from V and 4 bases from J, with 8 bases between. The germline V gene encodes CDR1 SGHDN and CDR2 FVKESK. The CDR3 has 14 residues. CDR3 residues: CASSQVTVYNEQFF. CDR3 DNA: TGTGCCAGCAGCCAAGTTACGGTTTACAATGAGCAGTTCTTC.

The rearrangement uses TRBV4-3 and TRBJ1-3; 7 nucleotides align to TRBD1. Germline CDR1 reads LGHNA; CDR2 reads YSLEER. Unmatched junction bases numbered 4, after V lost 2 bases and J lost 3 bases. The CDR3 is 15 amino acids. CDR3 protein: CASSQYPGGGNTIYF. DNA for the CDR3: TGCGCCAGCAGCCAATATCCAGGGGGTGGAAACACCATATATTTT.

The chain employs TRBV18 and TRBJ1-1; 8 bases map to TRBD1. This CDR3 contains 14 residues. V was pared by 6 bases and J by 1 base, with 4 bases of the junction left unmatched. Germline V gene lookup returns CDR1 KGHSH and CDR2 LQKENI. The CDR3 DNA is TGTGCCAGCTCGTTGGACAGGGCGAACACTGAAGCTTTCTTT. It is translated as CASSLDRANTEAFF.

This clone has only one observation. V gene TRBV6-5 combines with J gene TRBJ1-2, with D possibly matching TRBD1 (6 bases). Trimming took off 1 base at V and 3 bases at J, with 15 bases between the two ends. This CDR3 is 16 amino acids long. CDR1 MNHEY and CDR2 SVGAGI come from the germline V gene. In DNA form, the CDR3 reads TGTGCCAGCAGTTACTTCCAGGGGTACCCCGACTATGGCTACACCTTC. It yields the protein CASSYFQGYPDYGYTF.

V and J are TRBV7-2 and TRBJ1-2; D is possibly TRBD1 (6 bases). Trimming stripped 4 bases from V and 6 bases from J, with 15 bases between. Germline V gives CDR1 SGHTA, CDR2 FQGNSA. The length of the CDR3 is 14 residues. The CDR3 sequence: CASSYIQGPNGYTF. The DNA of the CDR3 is TGTGCCAGCAGCTATATCCAGGGGCCAAATGGCTACACCTTC.

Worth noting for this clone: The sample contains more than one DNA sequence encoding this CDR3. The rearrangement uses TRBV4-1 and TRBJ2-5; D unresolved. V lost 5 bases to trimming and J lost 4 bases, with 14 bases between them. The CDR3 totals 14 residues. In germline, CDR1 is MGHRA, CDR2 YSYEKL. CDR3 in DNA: TGCGCCAGCAGCAAACTCGCAGGTGGAGAGACCCAGTACTTC. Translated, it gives CASSKLAGGETQYF.

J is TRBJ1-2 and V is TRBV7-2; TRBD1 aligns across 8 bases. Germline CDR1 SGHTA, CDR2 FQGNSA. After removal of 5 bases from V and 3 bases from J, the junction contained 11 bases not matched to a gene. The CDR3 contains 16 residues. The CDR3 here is CASSHSGQGSDYGYTF. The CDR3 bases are TGTGCCAGCAGCCATTCAGGACAGGGTAGTGACTATGGCTACACCTTC.

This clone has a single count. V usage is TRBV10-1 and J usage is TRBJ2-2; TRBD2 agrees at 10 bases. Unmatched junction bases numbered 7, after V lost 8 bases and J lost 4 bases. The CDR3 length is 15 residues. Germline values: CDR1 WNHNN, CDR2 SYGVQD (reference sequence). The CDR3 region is CASGPGLASTGELFF. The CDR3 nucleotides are TGCGCCAGCGGCCCGGGACTAGCGTCCACCGGGGAGCTGTTTTTT.

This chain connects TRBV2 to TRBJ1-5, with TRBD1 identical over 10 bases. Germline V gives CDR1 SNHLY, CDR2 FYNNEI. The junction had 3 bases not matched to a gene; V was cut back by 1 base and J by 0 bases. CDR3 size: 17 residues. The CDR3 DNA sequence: TGTGCCAGCAGTGAAGGGGACAGGGGCTATAGCAATCAGCCCCAGCATTTT. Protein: CASSEGDRGYSNQPQHF.

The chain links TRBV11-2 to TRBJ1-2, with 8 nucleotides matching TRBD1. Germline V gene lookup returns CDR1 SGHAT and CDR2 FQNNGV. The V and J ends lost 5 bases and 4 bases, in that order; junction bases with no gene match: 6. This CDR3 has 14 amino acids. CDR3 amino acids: CASSPGQGGYGYTF. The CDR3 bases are TGTGCCAGCAGCCCCGGACAGGGAGGCTATGGCTACACCTTC.

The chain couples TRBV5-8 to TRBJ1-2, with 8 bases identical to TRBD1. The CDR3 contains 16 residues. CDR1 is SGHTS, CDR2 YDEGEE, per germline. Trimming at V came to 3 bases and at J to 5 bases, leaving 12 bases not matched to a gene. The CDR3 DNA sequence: TGTGCCAGCAGCTCAGCTAGAGGGACAGGTCCTTATGGCTACACCTTC. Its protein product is CASSSARGTGPYGYTF.

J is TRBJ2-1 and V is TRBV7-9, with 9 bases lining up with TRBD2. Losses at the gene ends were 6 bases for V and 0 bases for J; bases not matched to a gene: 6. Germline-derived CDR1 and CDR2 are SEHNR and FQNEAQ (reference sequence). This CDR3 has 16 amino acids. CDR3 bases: TGTGCCAGCAGTTCTAGCGGGGTTAGCTCCTACAATGAGCAGTTCTTC. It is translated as CASSSSGVSSYNEQFF.